This T cell receptor (beta chain) originates from a study of cytomegalovirus exposure and HLA in healthy donors. It was with 60 Vbeta and 13 Jbeta primers that the PCR ran. In the original analysis: Unique TCR beta chains numbered approximately 80 million in a later analysis, with roughly 10 million shared. Using immunoSEQ multiplex PCR, the repertoire was profiled, and TCRdb retains in-frame clones only, with some absent. V and J calls and clone size are given by that table; D and trimming were obtained from the DNA. Of hundreds of thousands of clones listed, around 66% are singletons. V was shortened by 7 bases and J by 0 bases, with 14 bases between the two germline ends. The CDR3 is made up of 15 amino acids. Germline V lookup: CDR1 SGHDT, CDR2 YYEEEE.

The sequenced sample consisted of PBMCs. This sequence originates from a female donor in good health and CMV-seronegative. V is TRBV5-6 and J is TRBJ2-4, with D possibly being TRBD1 (5 bases). The CDR3 DNA sequence: TGTGCCAGCCGCTCGAAGGGGTTAGCCAAAAACATTCAGTACTTC. It encodes CASRSKGLAKNIQYF.